The 2 T cell receptor beta chains listed next were all sequenced from one sample in a study of OX40 agonist ivuxolimab in advanced cancers. The protocol was immunoSEQ multiplex PCR, while the TCRdb copy is restricted to in-frame clones and leaves out a portion. In the table there are about 15,000 clones, under 85% of which are singletons. Sequenced here: CD4+ or CD8+ T cells sorted from blood, sampled in a trial of the OX40 agonist ivuxolimab. Receptor source: an adult with an advanced solid tumor such as melanoma, head and neck, liver or kidney cancer.

The chain couples TRBV19 to TRBJ2-7, with D possibly matching TRBD1 (5 bases). V was cut by 6 bases and J by 2 bases, with 11 bases left in between. CDR3 length: 13 residues. Looked up from germline, CDR1 is LNHDA and CDR2 is SQIVND (reference sequence). This CDR3 reads CASSLTDTYEQYF. In DNA form, the CDR3 reads TGTGCCAGTAGCCTGACAGATACCTACGAGCAGTACTTC.

Comment on this clone: At one end, the junction sequence differs from germline, possibly due to a read error. At the DNA level, this CDR3 is encoded by other sequences in the same sample as well. V is TRBV4-1 and J is TRBJ2-3, with a tentative D call TRBD1 (6 bases). Germline-derived CDR1 and CDR2 are MGHRA and YSYEKL. The CDR3 sequence is 16 residues long. The DNA for the CDR3 is TGCGCCAGCAGCCAAGCCTCAGGGGTGCGCACGGATACGCAGTATTTT. This sequence encodes CASSQASGVRTDTQYF.